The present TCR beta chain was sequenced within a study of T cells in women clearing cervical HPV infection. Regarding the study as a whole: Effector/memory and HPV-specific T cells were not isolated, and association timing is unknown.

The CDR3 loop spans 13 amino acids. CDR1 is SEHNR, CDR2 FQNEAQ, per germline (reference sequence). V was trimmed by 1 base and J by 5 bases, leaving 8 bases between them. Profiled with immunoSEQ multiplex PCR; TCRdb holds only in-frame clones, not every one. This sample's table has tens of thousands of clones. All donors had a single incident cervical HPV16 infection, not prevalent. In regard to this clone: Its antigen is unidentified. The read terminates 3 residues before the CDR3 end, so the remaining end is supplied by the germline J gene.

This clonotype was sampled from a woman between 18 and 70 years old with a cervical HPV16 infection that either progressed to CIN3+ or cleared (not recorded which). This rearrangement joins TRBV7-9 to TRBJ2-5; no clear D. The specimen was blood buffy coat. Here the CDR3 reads CASSLVQPETQYF. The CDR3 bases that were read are TGTGCCAGCAGCTTAGTACAGCCGGAGACC.